The subject of this entry is one T cell receptor (beta chain). This record comes from a study of blood T cell repertoires in COVID-19. In the original processing: Quantification of nucleated cells was approximated via reference gene primer amplification. This table comes from immunoSEQ multiplex PCR, and its TCRdb copy is limited to in-frame clones, with some not included. The V and J calls and clone size are taken from that table; D and trimming were inferred from the DNA. The repertoire holds over 150,000 clones, with approximately 90% as singletons. This sequence was found in a man between 45 and 60 years old with acute or convalescent COVID-19. Sequencing was performed on peripheral blood.

CDR3 sequence: CASRAGQGLGNEQFF. The CDR3 coding sequence is TGTGCCAGCAGGGCTGGACAGGGTTTGGGAAATGAGCAGTTCTTC. The V call is TRBV2, the J call TRBJ2-1, with 8 bases matching TRBD1. Germline CDR1 and CDR2: SNHLY and FYNNEI. After removal of 6 bases from V and 7 bases from J, the junction contained 11 bases not matched to a gene. This CDR3 region has 15 residues.